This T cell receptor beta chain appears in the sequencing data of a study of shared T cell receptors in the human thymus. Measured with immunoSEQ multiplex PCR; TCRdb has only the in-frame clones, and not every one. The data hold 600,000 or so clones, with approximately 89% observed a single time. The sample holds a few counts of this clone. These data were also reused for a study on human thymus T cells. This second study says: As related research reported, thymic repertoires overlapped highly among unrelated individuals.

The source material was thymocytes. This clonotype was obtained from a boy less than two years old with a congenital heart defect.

CDR3 nucleotides: TGTGCCAGCAGCCCGAGAATGGGGACAGGGGAGTCCAATGAGCAGTTCTTC. Its translation is CASSPRMGTGESNEQFF. J is TRBJ2-1 and V is TRBV5-4, with TRBD1 identical over 10 bases. This CDR3 is 17 amino acids long. Germline values: CDR1 SGHNT, CDR2 YYREEE (reference sequence). V trimming: 4 bases; J trimming: 6 bases; junction bases outside the gene matches: 13.